The 2 T cell receptor beta chains below were found in one sample sequenced in a study of blood T cell repertoires in COVID-19. TCRdb keeps only in-frame clones here, not all; method: immunoSEQ multiplex PCR. The profile shows 51,000 or so clones, about 81% of them singletons. The sequenced material came from peripheral blood. All receptors come from a woman of 80 years or more with COVID-19, enrolled during active disease.

This clone occurred a few times. This sequence joins TRBV7-9 and TRBJ2-1, with 8 bases that match TRBD1. After removal of 3 bases from V and 6 bases from J, the junction contained 4 bases not matched to a gene. There are 14 residues in the CDR3. Germline CDR1 SEHNR, CDR2 FQNEAQ (reference sequence). The CDR3 nucleotides read TGTGCCAGCAGCTTGCAGGGGGCCGGCAATGAGCAGTTCTTC. Residues: CASSLQGAGNEQFF.

The rearrangement links TRBV5-4 to TRBJ2-7; D is perhaps TRBD1 (8 bases). Per the germline V gene, CDR1 is SGHNT and CDR2 is YYREEE (reference sequence). V lost 4 bases and J lost 0, with 14 bases in between. The CDR3 spans 15 residues. CDR3 protein: CASSLQGGYSYEQYF. CDR3 in DNA: TGTGCCAGCAGCCTACAGGGGGGGTACTCCTACGAGCAGTACTTC.